Detailed here is one TCR beta chain. The data were produced by immunoSEQ multiplex PCR, yet TCRdb's version contains in-frame clones alone and is incomplete. The data contain some 53,000 clones, 89% of them singletons. These data belong to a study of blood T cell repertoires in COVID-19. The wider study: Sources were T cells, B-cell-depleted T cells, or PBMCs; the material itself was cDNA or gDNA.

The V gene's germline CDR1 is MNHEY and CDR2 SVGAGI. This CDR3 is 15 amino acids long. V trimming: 0 bases; J trimming: 5 bases; junction bases outside the gene matches: 7. Material: peripheral blood. The chain has TRBV6-5 and TRBJ2-7; 7 bases are shared with TRBD1. The receptor's source is a man aged 55 to 70 with active COVID-19. CDR3 DNA: TGTGCCAGCAGTTACTCGAAAACAGGGGTCCACGAGCAGTACTTC. It codes for CASSYSKTGVHEQYF.